This T cell receptor (beta chain) was documented in a study of blood T cell repertoires in COVID-19. This clone has just a few counts. Seattle enrolled patients during active infection and tracked them longitudinally. Per the original data handling: Reference gene primer amplification gave nucleated cell count estimates. Sequencing was performed with immunoSEQ multiplex PCR; in TCRdb, only in-frame clones are kept and a portion is missing. That table supplies the V and J calls and clone size; D and trimming were determined from the DNA. Here the sample spans approximately 330,000 clones, 80% to 90% being singletons. Sample: peripheral blood. This TCR was sampled from a man aged 25-40 years with COVID-19, enrolled during active disease.

The CDR3 coding sequence is TGTGCCAGCAGTTCCGGACAGGGCGGTTCTAACTATGGCTACACCTTC. Translating it yields CASSSGQGGSNYGYTF. J is TRBJ1-2 and V is TRBV28; 8 bases match TRBD1. The V segment lost 4 bases and the J segment 0 bases; nucleotides outside the gene matches: 7. Germline values: CDR1 MDHEN, CDR2 SYDVKM. This CDR3 has 16 amino acids.